A selection of T cell receptor beta chains follows, all from one sample in a study of metastatic and nonmetastatic thyroid tumors. From the PCR reads, TCRdb re-called clones with MiXCR. Counted here are about 40,000 clones, 28% occurring once; the ten biggest clones make up 9.5% to 10%. Material: blood. These receptors were collected from a male donor with papillary thyroid cancer or a benign thyroid nodule (not recorded which). Some clones in this sample may be carry-over from other donors' samples. Each CDR3 is given with its conserved first and last residue. D genes are given only for firm matches. Only part of the rows carry a size: once, few, many, or a class if the clone is expanded.

V: TRBV20-1; length: 17; size: medium-sized; D: -; J: TRBJ1-2; DNA: TGCAGTGCTAGAGATTGGGGGGGGTCCGGGATGAACTATGGCTACACCTTC; CDR3: CSARDWGGSGMNYGYTF
V: TRBV6-4; length: 13; size: few; D: -; J: TRBJ2-7; DNA: TGTGCCAGCAGTAACCCCTCTGGGGTCGAGCATTACTTC; CDR3: CASSNPSGVEHYF
V: TRBV29-1; length: 14; size: many; D: TRBD1; J: TRBJ1-4; DNA: TGCAGCGTCATAACAGGGGGAACTAATGAAAAACTGTTTTTT; CDR3: CSVITGGTNEKLFF
V: TRBV28; length: 16; size: many; D: -; J: TRBJ2-7; DNA: TGTGCCAGCAGTTTCTCTTACAGGGCCCAAACCTACGAGCAGTACTTC; CDR3: CASSFSYRAQTYEQYF
V: TRBV20-1; length: 15; size: medium-sized; D: TRBD2; J: TRBJ2-7; DNA: TGCAGTGCTGTCCTAGCGGGAGGAAGAGCCTACGAGCAGTACTTC; CDR3: CSAVLAGGRAYEQYF
V: TRBV18; length: 13; size: many; D: -; J: TRBJ2-7; DNA: TGTGCCAGCTCACCACCAGGGTCCTACGAGCAGTACTTC; CDR3: CASSPPGSYEQYF
V: TRBV4-3; length: 15; size: once; D: -; J: TRBJ1-2; DNA: TGCGCCAGCAGCCTGACGACAGGATCTAACTATGGCTACACCTTC; CDR3: CASSLTTGSNYGYTF
V: TRBV24-1; length: 16; size: many; D: TRBD2; J: TRBJ2-2; DNA: TGTGCCACCAGTGCCCTAGCGGGAGTGGACACCGGGGAGCTGTTTTTT; CDR3: CATSALAGVDTGELFF
V: TRBV6-6; length: 16; size: -; D: TRBD1; J: TRBJ1-6; DNA: TGTGCCAGCAGTTACTCCGAAGGGACAGGCTGGTCACCCCTCCACTTT; CDR3: CASSYSEGTGWSPLHF
V: TRBV27; length: 14; size: many; D: -; J: TRBJ1-1; DNA: TGTGCCAGCAGTTCCCCCCATTTGAACACTGAAGCTTTCTTT; CDR3: CASSSPHLNTEAFF
V: TRBV27; length: 15; size: few; D: TRBD1; J: TRBJ2-7; DNA: TGTGCCAGCAGTCTTACGGGACAGGGGAGCCACGAGCAGTACTTC; CDR3: CASSLTGQGSHEQYF
V: TRBV6-1; length: 13; size: medium-sized; D: -; J: TRBJ2-7; DNA: TGTGCCAGCAGTGAAACACGTTCCTACGAGCAGTACTTC; CDR3: CASSETRSYEQYF
V: TRBV3-1; length: 14; size: few; D: -; J: TRBJ2-7; DNA: TGTGCCAGCAGCCAAGGGCCTAAGCGGGACAAAATCTACTTC; CDR3: CASSQGPKRDKIYF
V: TRBV15; length: 18; size: many; D: -; J: TRBJ2-1; DNA: TGTGCCACCAGCAGAGATCAACAGGTGCGGTACAATTACAATGAGCAGTTCTTC; CDR3: CATSRDQQVRYNYNEQFF
V: TRBV7-2; length: 13; size: once; D: -; J: TRBJ2-3; DNA: TGTGCCAGCGCCGACCGGGTTCCAGATACGCAGTATTTT; CDR3: CASADRVPDTQYF
V: TRBV7-8; length: 13; size: medium-sized; D: -; J: TRBJ1-1; DNA: TGTGCCAGCAGCTTAGAACAGAACACTGAAGCTTTCTTT; CDR3: CASSLEQNTEAFF
V: TRBV6-5; length: 15; size: -; D: TRBD2; J: TRBJ2-3; DNA: TGTGCCAGCAGTTCGAGCGGGAGGGCCACGTGGACGCAGTATTTT; CDR3: CASSSSGRATWTQYF
V: TRBV6-2/TRBV6-3; length: 14; size: -; D: -; J: TRBJ2-1; DNA: TGTGCCAGCAGAACACAAAACTCCTACAATGAGCAGTTCTTC; CDR3: CASRTQNSYNEQFF
V: TRBV28; length: 15; size: many; D: -; J: TRBJ2-6; DNA: TGTGCCAGCAGCCTCGATGGTTCTGGGGCCAACGTCCTGACTTTC; CDR3: CASSLDGSGANVLTF
V: TRBV9; length: 13; size: few; D: -; J: TRBJ1-5; DNA: TGTGCCAGCAGCGACGGAGGGGATCAGCCCCAGCATTTT; CDR3: CASSDGGDQPQHF
V: TRBV6-2/TRBV6-3; length: 14; size: many; D: -; J: TRBJ2-2; DNA: TGTGCCAGCACCAATGGCGTTGAAGTCGGGGAGCTGTTTTTT; CDR3: CASTNGVEVGELFF
V: TRBV27; length: 14; size: -; D: -; J: TRBJ2-7; DNA: TGTGCCAGCAGAATATGGACCGGGTGGAACGAGCAGTACTTC; CDR3: CASRIWTGWNEQYF
V: TRBV11-2; length: 17; size: -; D: -; J: TRBJ2-7; DNA: TGTGCCAGCAGCAAACAGGGGGGGCAAGCGGGACAATACGAGCAGTACTTC; CDR3: CASSKQGGQAGQYEQYF
V: TRBV6-1; length: 13; size: few; D: -; J: TRBJ2-7; DNA: TGTGCCAGACAAAGCGACAGACGGGGAGAGAAGTACTTC; CDR3: CARQSDRRGEKYF
V: TRBV6-5; length: 11; size: many; D: -; J: TRBJ1-1; DNA: TGTGCCAGCAGTTACGGTGGTCTAGCTTTCTTT; CDR3: CASSYGGLAFF
V: TRBV4-2; length: 21; size: -; D: TRBD2; J: TRBJ2-1; DNA: TGTGCCAGCAGCCAAAACCCTCCGGGACTAGCGGGAGGGCCTGGCTACAATGAGCAGTTCTTC; CDR3: CASSQNPPGLAGGPGYNEQFF
V: TRBV19; length: 14; size: few; D: -; J: TRBJ1-2; DNA: TGCGCCACTAGGGTCGCAGCCGACACCTATGGCTACACCTTC; CDR3: CATRVAADTYGYTF
V: TRBV11-2; length: 15; size: medium-sized; D: -; J: TRBJ2-1; DNA: TGTGCCAGCAGCCCCCCCCCAGCAGTCCACAATGAGCAGTTCTTC; CDR3: CASSPPPAVHNEQFF
V: TRBV4-2; length: 17; size: -; D: TRBD2; J: TRBJ2-3; DNA: TGTGCCAGCATCCAAGGACTTAGCGGGAGAAGGGCAGATACGCAGTATTTT; CDR3: CASIQGLSGRRADTQYF
V: TRBV7-8; length: 12; size: medium-sized; D: -; J: TRBJ1-6; DNA: TGTGCCAGCAGCACTAATAATTCACCCCTCCACTTT; CDR3: CASSTNNSPLHF
V: TRBV7-7; length: 15; size: many; D: -; J: TRBJ2-5; DNA: TGTGCTAGCAGCTTAGGAGGGACGGAGGAAGAGACCCAGTACTTC; CDR3: CASSLGGTEEETQYF
V: TRBV20-1; length: 15; size: once; D: -; J: TRBJ1-5; DNA: TGCAGTGCTAGAGATCGCCTATCTAGCAATCAGCCCCAGCATTTT; CDR3: CSARDRLSSNQPQHF
V: TRBV11-2; length: 14; size: few; D: -; J: TRBJ2-1; DNA: TGTGCCAGCAGCCCTCGGTTGGAGGGAGTTGAGCAGTTCTTC; CDR3: CASSPRLEGVEQFF
V: TRBV20-1; length: 13; size: -; D: TRBD1; J: TRBJ2-7; DNA: TGCAGTGCCGGGACAGGGGGCACCTACGAGCAGTACTTC; CDR3: CSAGTGGTYEQYF
V: TRBV4-1; length: 20; size: once; D: -; J: TRBJ1-1; DNA: TGCGCCAGCAGCCTCAATACCCTCATCATCAGGGGCCATATGTACCCTGAAGCTTTCTTT; CDR3: CASSLNTLIIRGHMYPEAFF
V: TRBV7-3; length: 14; size: -; D: -; J: TRBJ2-2; DNA: TGTGCCAGCAGCATTCATGGAGGCACCGGGGAGCTGTTTTTT; CDR3: CASSIHGGTGELFF
V: TRBV6-4; length: 14; size: many; D: -; J: TRBJ2-1; DNA: TGTGCCAGCAGTGACAGGGAAGAATACAATGAGCAGTTCTTC; CDR3: CASSDREEYNEQFF
V: TRBV6-1; length: 13; size: few; D: -; J: TRBJ1-2; DNA: TGTGCCAGCAGTGCTGGACAGCTATATGGCTACACCTTC; CDR3: CASSAGQLYGYTF
V: TRBV30; length: 13; size: many; D: -; J: TRBJ2-3; DNA: TGTGCCTGGAGTGTTGGGGGCACAGATACGCAGTATTTT; CDR3: CAWSVGGTDTQYF
V: TRBV20-1; length: 16; size: -; D: TRBD2; J: TRBJ2-1; DNA: TGCAGTGCTAGTCGGGGTAGCGGGAGTGCCGACAATGAGCAGTTCTTC; CDR3: CSASRGSGSADNEQFF
V: TRBV27; length: 18; size: medium-sized; D: TRBD1; J: TRBJ2-7; DNA: TGTGCCAGCAGTTTATTTTTCAGTGGGACAGGGGGCTTCTACGAGCAGTACTTC; CDR3: CASSLFFSGTGGFYEQYF
V: TRBV10-1; length: 15; size: few; D: -; J: TRBJ1-2; DNA: TGCGCCAGCAGTGAGTATCAGTGCAGGGGCTATGGCTACACCTTC; CDR3: CASSEYQCRGYGYTF
V: TRBV6-4; length: 15; size: many; D: TRBD2; J: TRBJ2-1; DNA: TGTGCCAGCAGTGAAAGCGGGGGGGCCTACAATGAGCAGTTCTTC; CDR3: CASSESGGAYNEQFF